The text below deals with one T cell receptor beta chain. Trimming pared 6 bases from V and 9 bases from J, leaving 12 bases between. CDR3 length: 12 residues. The data derive from a study of blood T cell repertoires in COVID-19. In the original workflow: The assay estimated nucleated cells by amplifying reference gene primers. Profiling relied on immunoSEQ multiplex PCR, and the TCRdb table lists in-frame clones only, not all of them. V, J and clone size are taken as reported in that table, and D and trimming were inferred from the DNA itself. The table lists some 250,000 clones, 80% to 90% of them singletons. Adults between about 18 and 95 years of age took part from 24 US areas.

The genes are TRBV12-3 or TRBV12-4 and TRBJ1-5, with D hard to call. The sequenced material came from PBMCs or T cells enriched from blood (not recorded which). The source of this sequence is a man aged 18 to 29 who had recovered from COVID-19. CDR3 protein: CASSLRPGPQHF. The DNA of the CDR3 is TGTGCCAGCAGCCTTCGCCCGGGGCCCCAGCATTTT.